The 20 T cell receptor beta chains presented below share a single source sample, sequenced in a study of human T cells and chemical hapten exposure. Specified time point: patch test 3, about 24 weeks after DPC sensitization. Treatment meaning: therapeutic diphenylcyclopropenone sensitization with weekly scalp DPC. TCRdb called the RACE reads again in MiXCR, with one record for every CDR3 protein. The table lists under 130,000 distinct CDR3 sequences, approximately 36% of them singletons. The sample here was whole blood, taken in connection with sensitization to the hapten diphenylcyclopropenone (DPC). These receptors originate from a man aged 35 to 55 with alopecia areata. Some clones in this sample may be carry-over from other donors' samples.

This sequence joins TRBV30 and TRBJ2-3; 9 nucleotides line up with TRBD2. Germline trimming cut 1 base from V and 4 bases from J; bases unmatched to any gene: 6. Germline V gives CDR1 GTSNPN, CDR2 SVGIG (reference sequence). This CDR3 contains 15 residues. Here the CDR3 reads CAWSGWTSEADTQYF. The CDR3 DNA follows: TGTGCCTGGAGTGGCTGGACTAGCGAGGCAGATACGCAGTATTTT.

The rearrangement links TRBV3-1 to TRBJ1-3, with D possibly matching TRBD1 (6 bases). The V gene's germline CDR1 is LGHDT and CDR2 YNNKEL (reference sequence). V was clipped by 0 bases and J by 0 bases, with 15 bases between them. This CDR3 is 18 amino acids long. As DNA, the CDR3 is TGTGCCAGCAGCCAAGAGCTGGAACAGGGATCCTCTGGAAACACCATATATTTT. Its translation: CASSQELEQGSSGNTIYF.

The chain is built from TRBV5-1 and TRBJ2-1; 10 bases line up with TRBD1. The germline gives CDR1 SGHRS, CDR2 YFSETQ. This CDR3 is 16 amino acids long. Trimming took 2 bases from V and 6 from J; bases not matched to a gene: 8. Here the CDR3 reads CASSFIWDRGSNEQFF. In DNA form, the CDR3 reads TGCGCCAGCAGCTTTATCTGGGACAGGGGATCCAATGAGCAGTTCTTC.

The gene calls are TRBV28 and TRBJ1-6; no firm D call. Trimming took off 2 bases at V and 0 bases at J, with 5 bases between the two ends. The CDR3 sequence is 15 residues long. Germline CDR1 MDHEN, CDR2 SYDVKM. The CDR3 DNA sequence: TGTGCCAGCAGTTTAGGGTACTCCTATAATTCACCCCTCCACTTT. Protein sequence: CASSLGYSYNSPLHF.

CDR3 region: CASSFSSGGTDTQYF. The CDR3 region has the DNA TGCGCCAGCAGCTTCTCTAGCGGGGGCACAGATACGCAGTATTTT. V usage is TRBV5-1 and J usage is TRBJ2-3; 9 nucleotides align to TRBD2. The CDR3 loop spans 15 amino acids. Germline V gene data show CDR1 as SGHRS and CDR2 as YFSETQ. The junction had 2 bases not matched to a gene; V was cut back by 2 bases and J by 1 base.

J is TRBJ1-4 and V is TRBV7-8, with 11 bases that match TRBD1. CDR3 size: 14 residues. Germline lookup yields CDR1 SGHVS and CDR2 FQNEAQ. Trimming at V came to 7 bases and at J to 8 bases, leaving 6 bases not matched to a gene. CDR3 amino acids: CASNKGQGDEKLFF. The CDR3 nucleotides are TGTGCCAGCAACAAGGGACAGGGGGACGAAAAACTGTTTTTT.

The chain links TRBV29-1 to TRBJ1-1; TRBD1 is a possible D gene (5 bases). The CDR3 covers 13 residues. The germline CDR1 and CDR2 sequences are SQVTM and ANQGSEA. V lost 4 bases to trimming and J lost 4 bases, with 13 bases between them. CDR3 DNA: TGCAGCGTTGTGATAAAAAGGGGCACTGAAGCTTTCTTT. Translation: CSVVIKRGTEAFF.

The V call is TRBV7-6, the J call TRBJ1-1; D gene uncertain. The V and J ends lost 7 bases and 2 bases respectively, with 14 bases between them. The germline V gene has CDR1 SGHVS and CDR2 FNYEAQ. This CDR3 is 14 amino acids long. CDR3 coding DNA: TGTGCCAGCACCCTGGGGAAGCTTAACACTGAAGCTTTCTTT. Translation: CASTLGKLNTEAFF.

This clonotype was observed a handful of times. The gene calls are TRBV29-1 and TRBJ2-7; TRBD1 matches 8 bases. This CDR3 is 12 amino acids long. Germline trimming cut 7 bases from V and 11 bases from J; bases unmatched to any gene: 13. CDR1 and CDR2 (germline): SQVTM, ANQGSEA. The CDR3 loop reads CSALEGQGAKYF. The CDR3 nucleotides read TGCAGCGCCCTTGAGGGTCAGGGGGCGAAGTACTTC.

The rearrangement joins TRBV2 to TRBJ1-5, with D uncertain. Trimming took 10 bases from V and 0 from J, leaving 16 bases between them. Looked up from germline, CDR1 is SNHLY and CDR2 is FYNNEI. The CDR3 consists of 15 residues. The CDR3: CATRPEGYSNQPQHF. CDR3 DNA sequence: TGTGCCACCAGACCCGAGGGCTATAGCAATCAGCCCCAGCATTTT.

The rearrangement joins TRBV5-1 to TRBJ2-7; TRBD2 matches at 13 bases. From germline, CDR1 is SGHRS and CDR2 YFSETQ. Trimming removed 4 bases from V and 5 bases from J; junction bases left unmatched: 6. The CDR3 extends over 15 amino acids. CDR3 coding DNA: TGCGCCAGCAGCCAGGGACTAGCGGGAACGCACGAGCAGTACTTC. Translating it yields CASSQGLAGTHEQYF.

This chain joins TRBV28 and TRBJ2-7; either TRBD1 or TRBD2 may supply D (5 bases each). With 2 bases removed from V and 2 bases from J, the gap between germline ends came to 25 bases. The CDR3 covers 19 residues. The germline gives CDR1 MDHEN, CDR2 SYDVKM. DNA of the CDR3: TGTGCCAGCAGTTTAATATTTGAGGGGATGGGCAAAATTCCCTACGAGCAGTACTTC. This encodes CASSLIFEGMGKIPYEQYF.

This clonotype was found a few times. The chain recombines TRBV10-3 with TRBJ1-1; 7 nucleotides match TRBD1. Germline-derived CDR1 and CDR2 are ENHRY and SYGVKD. CDR3 size: 13 residues. J was trimmed by 4 bases and V by 10 bases; bases with no gene match: 9. CDR3 nucleotide sequence: TGTGCCACGCGCCAGGGGGAGGGCACTGAAGCTTTCTTT. Its protein is CATRQGEGTEAFF.

CDR3 nucleotides: TGTGCCAGCAGCTTACAGGGTCTGAACACTGAAGCTTTCTTT. It translates to CASSLQGLNTEAFF. The chain recombines TRBV7-9 with TRBJ1-1, with D possibly TRBD1 on 5 matching bases. The CDR3 has 14 residues. V gave up 2 bases and J gave up 0 bases, with 7 bases separating them. Germline V gives CDR1 SEHNR, CDR2 FQNEAQ (reference sequence).

A few counts support this clonotype. This chain uses TRBV4-3 with TRBJ2-2; D possibly corresponds to TRBD2 (5 bases). The CDR3 totals 16 residues. Germline values: CDR1 LGHNA, CDR2 YSLEER. Trimming shortened V by 0 bases and J by 6 bases, and 14 bases separated the two germline ends. The CDR3 coding sequence is TGCGCCAGCAGCCAAGATCCAAGCGGTAATGCCGGGGAGCTGTTTTTT. It is translated as CASSQDPSGNAGELFF.

This chain links TRBV28 with TRBJ1-1; perhaps TRBD1 as D (5 bases). In germline, CDR1 is MDHEN, CDR2 SYDVKM. V lost 3 bases and J lost 6, with 17 bases in between. This CDR3 has 15 amino acids. The chain's CDR3 is CASSFDSSYFAEAFF. The CDR3, as DNA: TGTGCCAGCAGTTTCGACAGCTCTTACTTCGCTGAAGCTTTCTTT. The complete variable domain, with remaining parts taken from reference TRBV28 and TRBJ1-1, reads DVKVTQSSRYLVKRTGEKVFLECVQDMDHENMFWYRQDPGLGLRLIYFSYDVKMKEKGDIPEGYSVSREKKERFSLILESASTNQTSMYLCASSFDSSYFAEAFFGQGTRLTVV.

The J gene is TRBJ2-1, the V gene TRBV6-2 or TRBV6-3; possible D gene TRBD2, 7 bases. Trimming removed 6 bases from V and 7 bases from J, with 16 bases in between. This CDR3 contains 14 residues. CDR1 is MNHEY and CDR2 is SVGEGT in the germline V gene. The CDR3 DNA follows: TGTGCCAGCAGAGACCCGGGGGGCGAGAATGAGCAGTTCTTC. Translating gives CASRDPGGENEQFF.

The gene calls are TRBV5-6 and TRBJ2-3; the match to TRBD1 covers 7 bases. This CDR3 region has 15 residues. Germline trimming cut 1 base from V and 5 bases from J; bases unmatched to any gene: 7. Germline CDR1 is SGHDT and CDR2 is YYEEEE. CDR3 sequence (DNA): TGTGCCAGCAGCTTGACAGGGGTCGGGCAAGATACGCAGTATTTT. Translation gives CASSLTGVGQDTQYF.

This clonotype was seen a handful of times. The chain has TRBV10-3 and TRBJ2-2, with 10 bases fitting TRBD1. J was trimmed by 1 base and V by 7 bases; bases with no gene match: 6. This CDR3 has 16 amino acids. CDR1 and CDR2 from the germline V gene are ENHRY and SYGVKD. The CDR3 sequence: CAITTGGTQNTGELFF. The CDR3 region has the DNA TGTGCCATCACGACAGGGGGCACACAGAACACCGGGGAGCTGTTTTTT.

This clonotype is a singleton in its sample. This chain links TRBV7-9 with TRBJ1-4; TRBD1 matches 9 bases. Germline V gives CDR1 SEHNR, CDR2 FQNEAQ (reference sequence). The CDR3 has 15 residues. V trimming: 2 bases; J trimming: 6 bases; junction bases outside the gene matches: 4. The CDR3 DNA reads TGTGCCAGCAGCTTAACGGGACAGGGATATGAAAAACTGTTTTTT. Residues: CASSLTGQGYEKLFF.